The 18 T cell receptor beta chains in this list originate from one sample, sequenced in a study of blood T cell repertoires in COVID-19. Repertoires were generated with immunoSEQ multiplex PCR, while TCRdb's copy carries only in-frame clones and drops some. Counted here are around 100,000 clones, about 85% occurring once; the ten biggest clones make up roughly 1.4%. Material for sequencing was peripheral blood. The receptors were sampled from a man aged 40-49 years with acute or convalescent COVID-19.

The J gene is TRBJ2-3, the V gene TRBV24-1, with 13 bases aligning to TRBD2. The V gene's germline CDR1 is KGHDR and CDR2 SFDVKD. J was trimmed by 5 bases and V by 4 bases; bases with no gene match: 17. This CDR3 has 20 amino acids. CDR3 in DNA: TGTGCCACCAGTGACCGAGGACTAGCGGGAGCTCAACACCGGGTAGATACGCAGTATTTT. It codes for CATSDRGLAGAQHRVDTQYF.

The CDR3 DNA reads TGCGCCAGCGCAAGGACAGGGGGGCTACAGCCCCAGCATTTT. It yields the protein CASARTGGLQPQHF. The chain joins TRBV10-2 to TRBJ1-5; 10 bases align to TRBD1. Germline CDR1 WSHSY, CDR2 SAAADI. This CDR3 spans 14 amino acids. With 8 bases clipped from V and 7 bases from J, the junction kept 8 bases outside the gene matches.

The CDR3 DNA sequence: TGTGCCAGCAGCCAGGGGGGAGGTTCCAAAGAGACCCAGTACTTC. Protein sequence: CASSQGGGSKETQYF. The chain has TRBV9 and TRBJ2-5; D may be TRBD1 (7 bases). Trimming removed 4 bases from V and 3 bases from J, with 16 bases in between. The germline V gene encodes CDR1 SGDLS and CDR2 YYNGEE. The CDR3 runs to 15 residues.

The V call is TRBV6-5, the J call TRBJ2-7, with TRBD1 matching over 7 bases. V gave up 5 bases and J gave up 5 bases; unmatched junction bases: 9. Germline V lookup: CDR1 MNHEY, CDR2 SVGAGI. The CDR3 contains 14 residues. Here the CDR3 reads CASSLRGNFNEQYF. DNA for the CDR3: TGTGCCAGCAGTCTCAGGGGGAACTTCAACGAGCAGTACTTC.

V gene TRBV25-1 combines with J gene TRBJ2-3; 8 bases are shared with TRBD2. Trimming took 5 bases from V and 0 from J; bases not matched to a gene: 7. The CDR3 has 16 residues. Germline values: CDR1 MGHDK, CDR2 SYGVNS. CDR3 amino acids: CASSRLSGASTDTQYF. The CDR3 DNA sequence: TGTGCCAGCAGTCGTCTTAGCGGGGCTAGCACAGATACGCAGTATTTT.

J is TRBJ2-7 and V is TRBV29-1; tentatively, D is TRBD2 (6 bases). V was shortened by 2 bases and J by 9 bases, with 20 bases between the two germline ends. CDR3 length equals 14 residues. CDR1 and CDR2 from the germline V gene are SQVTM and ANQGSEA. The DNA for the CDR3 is TGCAGCGTTGAATTCCTAGCGCCCCGAGGGATGCAGTACTTC. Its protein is CSVEFLAPRGMQYF.

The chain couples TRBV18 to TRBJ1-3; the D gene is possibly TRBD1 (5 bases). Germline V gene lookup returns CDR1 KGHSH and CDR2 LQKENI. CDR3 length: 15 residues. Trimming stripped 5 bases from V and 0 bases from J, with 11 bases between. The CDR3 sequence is CASSYRQNSGNTIYF. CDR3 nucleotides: TGTGCCAGCTCATACAGACAGAACTCTGGAAACACCATATATTTT.

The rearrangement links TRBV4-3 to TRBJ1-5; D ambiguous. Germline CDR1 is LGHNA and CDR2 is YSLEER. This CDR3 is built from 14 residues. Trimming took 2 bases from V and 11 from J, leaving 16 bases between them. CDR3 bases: TGCGCCAGCAGCCAAACAGATAGCACCGGGGCCCAGCATTTT. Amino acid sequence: CASSQTDSTGAQHF.

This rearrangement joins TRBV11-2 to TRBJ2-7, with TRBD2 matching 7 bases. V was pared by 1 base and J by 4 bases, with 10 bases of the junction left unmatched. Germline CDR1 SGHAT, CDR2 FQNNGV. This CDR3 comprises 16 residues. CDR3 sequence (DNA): TGTGCCAGCAGCTTAGCCAGCGGGGTGTTGGGTTACGAGCAGTACTTC. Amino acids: CASSLASGVLGYEQYF.

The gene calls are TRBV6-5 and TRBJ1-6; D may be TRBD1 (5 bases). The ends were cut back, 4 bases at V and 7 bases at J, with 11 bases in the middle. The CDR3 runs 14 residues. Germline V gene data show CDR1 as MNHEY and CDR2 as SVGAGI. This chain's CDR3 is CASSLTRGNSPLHF. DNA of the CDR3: TGTGCCAGCAGTTTAACTCGGGGGAATTCACCCCTCCACTTT.

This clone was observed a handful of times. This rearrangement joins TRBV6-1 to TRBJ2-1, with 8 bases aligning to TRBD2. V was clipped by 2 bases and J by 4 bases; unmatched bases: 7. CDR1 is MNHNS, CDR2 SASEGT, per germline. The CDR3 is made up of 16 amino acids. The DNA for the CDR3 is TGTGCCAGCAGTGAACGGGGCGGGGGGCCTTACAATGAGCAGTTCTTC. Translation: CASSERGGGPYNEQFF.

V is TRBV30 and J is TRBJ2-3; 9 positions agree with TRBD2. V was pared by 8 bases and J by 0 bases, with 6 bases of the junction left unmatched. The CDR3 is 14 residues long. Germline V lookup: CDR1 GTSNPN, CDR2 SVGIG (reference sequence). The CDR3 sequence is CALTTSGSTDTQYF. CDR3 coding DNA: TGTGCCCTCACGACTAGCGGAAGCACAGATACGCAGTATTTT.

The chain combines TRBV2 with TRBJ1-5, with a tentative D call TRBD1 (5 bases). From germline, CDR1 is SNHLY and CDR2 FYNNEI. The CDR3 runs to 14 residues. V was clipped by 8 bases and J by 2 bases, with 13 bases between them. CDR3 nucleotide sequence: TGTGCCAGCGGCCCAACACAGGGCAATCAGCCCCAGCATTTT. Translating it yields CASGPTQGNQPQHF. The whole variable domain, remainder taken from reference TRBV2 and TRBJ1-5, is EPEVTQTPSHQVTQMGQEVILRCVPISNHLYFYWYRQILGQKVEFLVSFYNNEISEKSEIFDDQFSVERPDGSNFTLKIRSTKLEDSAMYFCASGPTQGNQPQHFGDGTRLSIL.

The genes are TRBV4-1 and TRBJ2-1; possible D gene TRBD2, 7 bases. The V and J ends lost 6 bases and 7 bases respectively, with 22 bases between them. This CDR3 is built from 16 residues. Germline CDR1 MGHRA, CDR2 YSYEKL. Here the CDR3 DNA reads TGCGCCAGCAGAGAAGGGAGGGGGGGACTTTTGAATGAGCAGTTCTTC. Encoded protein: CASREGRGGLLNEQFF.

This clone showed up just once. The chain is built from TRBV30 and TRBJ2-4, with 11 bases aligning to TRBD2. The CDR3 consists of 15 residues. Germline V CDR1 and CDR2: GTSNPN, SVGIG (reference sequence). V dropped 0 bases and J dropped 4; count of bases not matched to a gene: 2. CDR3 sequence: CAWSVGTSGKNIQYF. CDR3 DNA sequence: TGTGCCTGGAGTGTAGGGACTAGCGGAAAAAACATTCAGTACTTC.

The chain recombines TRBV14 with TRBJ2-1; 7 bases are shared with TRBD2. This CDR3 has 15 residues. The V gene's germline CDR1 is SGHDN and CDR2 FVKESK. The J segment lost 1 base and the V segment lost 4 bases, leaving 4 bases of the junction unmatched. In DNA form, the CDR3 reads TGTGCCAGCAGCCTACCGGGACTATCCTACAATGAGCAGTTCTTC. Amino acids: CASSLPGLSYNEQFF.

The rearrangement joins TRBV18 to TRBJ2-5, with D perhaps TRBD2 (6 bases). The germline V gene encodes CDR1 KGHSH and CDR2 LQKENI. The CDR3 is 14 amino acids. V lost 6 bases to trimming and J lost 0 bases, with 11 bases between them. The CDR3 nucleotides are TGTGCCAGCTCGTCCCGGGACTACCAAGAGACCCAGTACTTC. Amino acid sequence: CASSSRDYQETQYF. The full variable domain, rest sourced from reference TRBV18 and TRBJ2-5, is NAGVMQNPRHLVRRRGQEARLRCSPMKGHSHVYWYRQLPEEGLKFMVYLQKENIIDESGMPKERFSAEFPKEGPSILRIQQVVRGDSAAYFCASSSRDYQETQYFGPGTRLLVL.

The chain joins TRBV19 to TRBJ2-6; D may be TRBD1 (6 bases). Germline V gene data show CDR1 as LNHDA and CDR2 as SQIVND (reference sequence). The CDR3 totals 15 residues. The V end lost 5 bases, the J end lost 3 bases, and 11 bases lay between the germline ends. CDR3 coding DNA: TGTGCCAGTAGTGCCGGGACAAGTGGGGCCAACGTCCTGACTTTC. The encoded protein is CASSAGTSGANVLTF.